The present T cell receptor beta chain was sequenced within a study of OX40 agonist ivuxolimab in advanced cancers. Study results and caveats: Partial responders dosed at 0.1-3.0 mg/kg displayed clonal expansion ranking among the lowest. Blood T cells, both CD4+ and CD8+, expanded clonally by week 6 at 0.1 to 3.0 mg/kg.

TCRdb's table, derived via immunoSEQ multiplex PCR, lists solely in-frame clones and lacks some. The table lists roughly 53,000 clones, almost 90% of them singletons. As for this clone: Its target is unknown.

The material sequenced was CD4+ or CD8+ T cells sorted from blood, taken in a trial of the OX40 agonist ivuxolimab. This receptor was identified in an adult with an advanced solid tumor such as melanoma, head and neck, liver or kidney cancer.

The CDR3 DNA sequence: TGTGCCAGCAGTTTAACCGCTGGGGAGCAGTTCTTC. Protein: CASSLTAGEQFF. J is TRBJ2-1 and V is TRBV27; D is uncertain. Between the trimmed V and J ends, which lost 2 bases and 10 bases, there was a span of 9 bases. The CDR3 extends over 12 amino acids. Per germline, CDR1 MNHEY and CDR2 SMNVEV (reference sequence).